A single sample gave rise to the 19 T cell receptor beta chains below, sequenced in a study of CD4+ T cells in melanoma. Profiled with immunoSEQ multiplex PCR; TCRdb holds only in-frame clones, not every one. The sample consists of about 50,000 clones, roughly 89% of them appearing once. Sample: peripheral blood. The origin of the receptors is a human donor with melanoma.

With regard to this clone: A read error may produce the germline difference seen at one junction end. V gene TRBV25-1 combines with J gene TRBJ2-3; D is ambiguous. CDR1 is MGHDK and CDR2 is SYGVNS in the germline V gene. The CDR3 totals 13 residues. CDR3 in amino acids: CASSESPLNTQCF. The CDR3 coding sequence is TGTGCCAGCAGTGAATCCCCCCTGAATACGCAGTGTTTT. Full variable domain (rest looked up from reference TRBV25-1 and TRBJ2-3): EADIYQTPRYLVIGTGKKITLECSQTMGHDKMYWYQQDPGMELHLIHYSYGVNSTEKGDLSSESTVSRIRTEHFPLTLESARPSHTSQYLCASSESPLNTQCFGPGTRLTVL.

The CDR3 is CASRRLDYEQYF. The DNA of the CDR3 is TGCGCCAGCAGACGACTAGACTACGAGCAGTACTTC. This chain links TRBV23-1 with TRBJ2-7; a possible D gene is TRBD2 (6 bases). TRBV23-1 counts as an open reading frame of uncertain function. Trimming left V 6 bases short and J 3 bases short, with 9 bases between. The CDR3 runs to 12 residues.

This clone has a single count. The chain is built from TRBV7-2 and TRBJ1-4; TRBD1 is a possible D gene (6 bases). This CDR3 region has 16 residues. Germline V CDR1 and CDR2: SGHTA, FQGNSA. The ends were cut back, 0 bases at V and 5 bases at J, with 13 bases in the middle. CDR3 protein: CASSLAVPQGNEKLFF. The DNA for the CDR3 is TGTGCCAGCAGCTTAGCGGTCCCACAGGGAAATGAAAAACTGTTTTTT.

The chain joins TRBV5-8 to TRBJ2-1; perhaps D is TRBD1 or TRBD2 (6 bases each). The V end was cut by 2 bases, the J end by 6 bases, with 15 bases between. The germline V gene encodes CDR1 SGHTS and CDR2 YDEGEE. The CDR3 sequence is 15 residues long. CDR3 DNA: TGTGCCAGCAGCTTCCGGGGGCTCGGATTCAATGAGCAGTTCTTC. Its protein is CASSFRGLGFNEQFF.

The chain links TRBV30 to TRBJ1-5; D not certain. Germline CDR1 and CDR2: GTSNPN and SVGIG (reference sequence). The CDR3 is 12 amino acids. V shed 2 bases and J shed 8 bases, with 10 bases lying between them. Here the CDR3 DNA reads TGTGCCTGGAGTACGGGTTATAAGCCCCAGCATTTT. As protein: CAWSTGYKPQHF.

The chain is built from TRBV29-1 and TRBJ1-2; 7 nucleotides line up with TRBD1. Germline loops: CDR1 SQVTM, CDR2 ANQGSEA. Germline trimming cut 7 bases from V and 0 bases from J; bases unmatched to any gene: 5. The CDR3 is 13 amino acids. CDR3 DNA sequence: TGCAGCGACATGGGACAGACTAACTATGGCTACACCTTC. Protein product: CSDMGQTNYGYTF.

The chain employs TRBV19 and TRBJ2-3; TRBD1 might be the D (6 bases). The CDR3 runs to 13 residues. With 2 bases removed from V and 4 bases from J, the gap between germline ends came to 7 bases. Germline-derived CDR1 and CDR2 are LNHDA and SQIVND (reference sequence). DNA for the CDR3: TGTGCCAGTAGTATACAGGGGCCAGATACGCAGTATTTT. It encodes CASSIQGPDTQYF.

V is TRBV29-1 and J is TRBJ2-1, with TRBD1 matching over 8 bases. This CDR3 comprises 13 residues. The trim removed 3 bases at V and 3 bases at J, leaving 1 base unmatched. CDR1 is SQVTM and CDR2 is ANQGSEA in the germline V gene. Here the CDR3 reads CSVDGTGYNEQFF. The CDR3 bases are TGCAGCGTTGATGGGACAGGCTACAATGAGCAGTTCTTC.

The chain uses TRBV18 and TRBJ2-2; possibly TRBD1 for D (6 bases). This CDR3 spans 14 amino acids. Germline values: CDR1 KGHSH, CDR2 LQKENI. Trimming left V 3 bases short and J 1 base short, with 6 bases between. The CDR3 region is CASSPGQNTGELFF. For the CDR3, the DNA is TGTGCCAGCTCACCGGGACAGAACACCGGGGAGCTGTTTTTT. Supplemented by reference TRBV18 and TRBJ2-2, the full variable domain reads NAGVMQNPRHLVRRRGQEARLRCSPMKGHSHVYWYRQLPEEGLKFMVYLQKENIIDESGMPKERFSAEFPKEGPSILRIQQVVRGDSAAYFCASSPGQNTGELFFGEGSRLTVL.

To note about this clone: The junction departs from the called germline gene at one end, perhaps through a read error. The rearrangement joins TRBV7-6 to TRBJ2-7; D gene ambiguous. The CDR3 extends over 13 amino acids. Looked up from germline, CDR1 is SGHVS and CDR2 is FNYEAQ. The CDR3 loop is CASSLDPSFEQYF. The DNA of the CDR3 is TGTGCCAGCAGCTTAGATCCTTCCTTCGAGCAGTACTTC. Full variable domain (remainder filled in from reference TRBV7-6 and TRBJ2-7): GAGVSQSPRYKVTKRGQDVALRCDPISGHVSLYWYRQALGQGPEFLTYFNYEAQQDKSGLPNDRFSAERPEGSISTLTIQRTEQRDSAMYRCASSLDPSFEQYFGPGTRLTVT.

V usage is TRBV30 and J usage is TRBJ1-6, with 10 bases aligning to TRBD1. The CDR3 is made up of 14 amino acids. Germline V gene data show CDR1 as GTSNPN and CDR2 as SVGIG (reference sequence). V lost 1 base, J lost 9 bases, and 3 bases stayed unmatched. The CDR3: CAWSGQGALSPLHF. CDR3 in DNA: TGTGCCTGGAGTGGACAGGGGGCTCTTTCACCCCTCCACTTT.

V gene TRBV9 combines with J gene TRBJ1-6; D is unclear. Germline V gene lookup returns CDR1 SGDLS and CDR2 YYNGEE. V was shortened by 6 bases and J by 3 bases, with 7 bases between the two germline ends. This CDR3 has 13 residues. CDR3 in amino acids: CASTRDYNSPLHF. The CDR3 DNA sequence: TGTGCCAGCACCCGGGACTATAATTCACCCCTCCACTTT.

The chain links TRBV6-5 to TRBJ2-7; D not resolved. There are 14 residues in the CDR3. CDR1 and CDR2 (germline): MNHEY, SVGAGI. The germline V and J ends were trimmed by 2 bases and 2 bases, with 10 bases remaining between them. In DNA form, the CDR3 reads TGTGCCAGCAGTTACCCATCGAGACCCTACGAGCAGTACTTC. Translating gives CASSYPSRPYEQYF.

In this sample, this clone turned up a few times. As DNA, the CDR3 is TGCAGTGCTAGGATAGGAGTTGGAGCTTTCTTT. Protein sequence: CSARIGVGAFF. V is TRBV20-1 and J is TRBJ1-1, with D uncertain. V lost 3 bases and J lost 10, with 12 bases in between. Germline CDR1 and CDR2: DFQATT and SNEGSKA (reference sequence). The CDR3 has 11 residues.

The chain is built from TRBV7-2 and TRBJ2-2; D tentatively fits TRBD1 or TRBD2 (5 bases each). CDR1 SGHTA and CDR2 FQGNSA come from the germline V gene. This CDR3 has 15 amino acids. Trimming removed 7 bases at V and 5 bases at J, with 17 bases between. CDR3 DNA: TGTGCCAGCACCCCGGTTTCGGGGCATACCGGGGAGCTGTTTTTT. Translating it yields CASTPVSGHTGELFF.

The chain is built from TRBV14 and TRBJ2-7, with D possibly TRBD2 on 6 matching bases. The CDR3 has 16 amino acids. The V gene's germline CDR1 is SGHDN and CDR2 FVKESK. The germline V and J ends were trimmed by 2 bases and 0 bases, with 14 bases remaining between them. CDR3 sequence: CASSQLGGTASYEQYF. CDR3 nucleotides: TGTGCCAGCAGCCAACTAGGCGGGACGGCCTCCTACGAGCAGTACTTC.

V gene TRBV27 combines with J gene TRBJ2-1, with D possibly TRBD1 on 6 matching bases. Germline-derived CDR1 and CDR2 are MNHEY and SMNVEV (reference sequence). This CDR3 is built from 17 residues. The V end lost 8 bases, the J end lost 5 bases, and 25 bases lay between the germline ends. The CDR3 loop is CASSPLNRAHFDNEQFF. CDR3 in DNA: TGTGCCAGCTCACCCTTGAACAGGGCTCATTTTGACAATGAGCAGTTCTTC.

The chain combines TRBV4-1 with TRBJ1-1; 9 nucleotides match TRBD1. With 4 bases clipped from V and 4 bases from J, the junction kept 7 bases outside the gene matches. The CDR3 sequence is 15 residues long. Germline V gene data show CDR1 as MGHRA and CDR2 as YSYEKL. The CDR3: CASSRGQGSGTEAFF. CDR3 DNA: TGCGCCAGCAGCCGAGGACAGGGGAGCGGCACTGAAGCTTTCTTT.

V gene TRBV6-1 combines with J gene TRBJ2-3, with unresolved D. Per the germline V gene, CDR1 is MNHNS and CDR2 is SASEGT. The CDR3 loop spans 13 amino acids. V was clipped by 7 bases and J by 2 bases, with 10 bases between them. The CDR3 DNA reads TGTGCCAGCATCGTCGGAGCCACAGATACGCAGTATTTT. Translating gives CASIVGATDTQYF.